This record concerns one T cell receptor (beta chain) sequence. Its cognate antigen has yet to be identified. Per-nucleotide qualities are absent, and no much larger clonotype sits a single base away. Distinct nucleotide sequences in the sample also encode this CDR3. The data originate from a study of cytomegalovirus exposure and HLA in healthy donors (TCRdb year 2017). Turning to the overall study: The 500 to 700 repertoires of the first cohort and the roughly 120 validation repertoires were produced on the same platform, according to a later analysis. The study aimed to test whether cataloging public T cell receptors could reveal signatures of past pathogen exposure. A separate validation cohort of over 95 different subjects was used in addition to the roughly 620-subject first cohort. High-throughput TCR immunosequencing, statistical association of individual TCRs with disease status, and machine learning were combined to predict cytomegalovirus infection status. General findings and caveats noted by the study authors: In vitro tests confirmed that a few of the cytomegalovirus-associated TCR beta chains recognize cytomegalovirus antigens. In the study, approximately 160 TCR beta chains were listed as associated with cytomegalovirus. Across donors, most TCR sequences were observed very rarely, whereas some public TCRs were present in many individuals. All 120 repertoires were used to score co-occurrence in the validation cohort in a later analysis, because that analysis had no HLA typing for the cohort. In a later analysis, TCRs clustered in the first cohort were found to also tend to co-occur in the roughly 130 validation repertoires, with 94% of cluster scores above 0. The authors suggested that the approach could potentially be generalized to other disease states and immunological phenotypes. The classifier was reported to diagnose cytomegalovirus status with high specificity and sensitivity in both the original cohort and the validation cohort.

Donors formed part of the validation cohort, which comprised some 120 subjects and was distinct from the first cohort of several hundred subjects. The receptor library was made with the immunoSEQ multiplex PCR assay. Per the source publication's procedure: A statistical classification framework was developed to diagnose cytomegalovirus status using the catalog of TCR beta chain sequences. TCRdb took over this immuneACCESS table, retaining in-frame rearrangements with V and J assigned. Such tables are incomplete; in checked studies, under half of the missing clones stem from an unresolved V gene, and the remainder is unexplained. That table is the source of V, J and clone size, and D and trimming were worked out from the DNA. The table for this sample lists about 130,000 clones; about 88% of them were counted only once. The ten biggest clones cover approximately 1.5% of the sample. Sequenced input: PBMCs. The receptor comes from a man aged 25 to 40 in good health and CMV-seronegative.

The CDR3 has the sequence CASRLAGSYEQYF. The DNA is TGTGCCAGTCGACTAGCGGGCTCCTACGAGCAGTACTTC. The sequence joins TRBV25-1 to TRBJ2-7, with 10 middle bases fitting TRBD2. Inclusive of the bounding cysteine and phenylalanine, the CDR3 is 13 residues long. Only the CDR3 region is kept as DNA, spanning 39 bases read in frame from base 1. The junction shows trimming of 9 bases on V and 0 bases on J, and the gene matches do not reach 2 bases of it. The germline V gene provides CDR1 MGHDK and CDR2 SYGVNS.